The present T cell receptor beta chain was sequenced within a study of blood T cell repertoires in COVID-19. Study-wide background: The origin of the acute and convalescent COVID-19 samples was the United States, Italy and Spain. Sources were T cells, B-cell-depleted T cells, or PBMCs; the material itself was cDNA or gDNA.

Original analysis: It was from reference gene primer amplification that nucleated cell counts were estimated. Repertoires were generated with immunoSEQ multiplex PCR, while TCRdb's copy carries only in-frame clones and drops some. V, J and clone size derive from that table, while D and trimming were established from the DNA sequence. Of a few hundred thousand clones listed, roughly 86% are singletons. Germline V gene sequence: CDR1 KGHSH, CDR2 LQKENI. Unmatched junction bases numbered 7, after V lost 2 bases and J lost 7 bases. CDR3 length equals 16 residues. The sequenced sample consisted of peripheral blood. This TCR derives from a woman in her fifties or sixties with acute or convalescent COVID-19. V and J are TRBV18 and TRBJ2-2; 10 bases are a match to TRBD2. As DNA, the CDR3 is TGTGCCAGCTCACCATGGCTAGCGGGAGAAGGCGGGGAGCTGTTTTTT. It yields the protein CASSPWLAGEGGELFF.